Presented here are 23 T cell receptor beta chains from one specimen sequenced in a study of identical twins. MiXCR, run by TCRdb on the 5' RACE reads, gives a single entry per CDR3 protein. In the table there are about 470,000 distinct CDR3 sequences, roughly a quarter of which are singletons. These same records also appear under a second study, on T cells expressing NK-cell markers.

The source material was CD4+ T cells sorted from blood. Receptors were obtained from a woman aged 18-29 years in good health.

This rearrangement joins TRBV7-6 to TRBJ2-7; D is possibly TRBD2 (6 bases). Germline V gene sequence: CDR1 SGHVS, CDR2 FNYEAQ. Trimming removed 2 bases from V and 6 bases from J, with 11 bases in between. This CDR3 has 13 amino acids. CDR3 in amino acids: CASSLSGVSEQYF. CDR3 DNA: TGTGCCAGCAGCTTATCGGGAGTAAGCGAGCAGTACTTC.

The gene calls are TRBV7-6 and TRBJ2-7; 10 bases align to TRBD1. Unmatched junction bases numbered 5, after V lost 4 bases and J lost 5 bases. The CDR3 contains 14 residues. The germline V gene has CDR1 SGHVS and CDR2 FNYEAQ. Here the CDR3 reads CASSSRQGANEQYF. CDR3 nucleotides: TGTGCCAGCAGCTCCAGACAGGGGGCGAACGAGCAGTACTTC. Combining the CDR3 with reference TRBV7-6 and TRBJ2-7 gives the whole variable domain GAGVSQSPRYKVTKRGQDVALRCDPISGHVSLYWYRQALGQGPEFLTYFNYEAQQDKSGLPNDRFSAERPEGSISTLTIQRTEQRDSAMYRCASSSRQGANEQYFGPGTRLTVT.

At least ten counts were recorded for this clonotype. This chain joins TRBV29-1 and TRBJ2-7, with D hard to call. This CDR3 is 11 amino acids long. V lost 3 bases to trimming and J lost 3 bases, with 6 bases between them. CDR1 is SQVTM, CDR2 ANQGSEA, per germline. CDR3 region: CSVEVFYEQYF. In DNA form, the CDR3 reads TGCAGCGTTGAGGTATTCTACGAGCAGTACTTC.

V is TRBV18 and J is TRBJ1-1; D perhaps matches TRBD1 (5 bases). V lost 3 bases, J lost 0 bases, and 11 bases lay in between. Per germline, CDR1 KGHSH and CDR2 LQKENI. The CDR3 loop spans 15 amino acids. The CDR3 is CASSPTGGVNTEAFF. The CDR3 DNA reads TGTGCCAGCTCACCGACGGGAGGGGTGAACACTGAAGCTTTCTTT.

The chain uses TRBV5-1 and TRBJ1-1; D remains unclear. The V gene lost 1 base and the J gene lost 1 base, with 11 bases spanning the gap. CDR1 and CDR2 (germline): SGHRS, YFSETQ. This CDR3 has 15 amino acids. Here the CDR3 DNA reads TGCGCCAGCAGCTTGATTCCGGGCTCGAACACTGAAGCTTTCTTT. Its translation: CASSLIPGSNTEAFF.

The sample holds one count of this clonotype. The chain uses TRBV9 and TRBJ1-2; the match to TRBD1 covers 8 bases. The CDR3 consists of 15 residues. The V gene's germline CDR1 is SGDLS and CDR2 YYNGEE. V was pared by 0 bases and J by 5 bases, with 6 bases of the junction left unmatched. The CDR3 here is CASSVGTGREYGYTF. The CDR3 DNA reads TGTGCCAGCAGCGTAGGGACAGGGCGGGAATATGGCTACACCTTC. Complete variable domain (other parts from reference TRBV9 and TRBJ1-2): DSGVTQTPKHLITATGQRVTLRCSPRSGDLSVYWYQQSLDQGLQFLIQYYNGEERAKGNILERFSAQQFPDLHSELNLSSLELGDSALYFCASSVGTGREYGYTFGSGTRLTVV.

This clonotype appeared a few times. The chain uses TRBV27 and TRBJ1-2, with no clear D. The CDR3 is 13 amino acids. V was pared by 2 bases and J by 6 bases, with 10 bases between. Germline V CDR1 and CDR2: MNHEY, SMNVEV (reference sequence). DNA for the CDR3: TGTGCCAGCAGTTTAAAACTGGACCATGGCTACACCTTC. Translating it yields CASSLKLDHGYTF.

This clonotype was seen more than once but under ten times. The V gene is TRBV20-1, the J gene TRBJ2-7, with D possibly called TRBD1 or TRBD2 (5 bases each). Germline loops: CDR1 DFQATT, CDR2 SNEGSKA (reference sequence). This CDR3 spans 14 amino acids. Trimming stripped 1 base from V and 4 bases from J, with 14 bases between. CDR3 amino acids: CSARVVPGGYEQYF. Written as DNA, the CDR3 is TGCAGTGCTAGAGTTGTTCCTGGGGGTTACGAGCAGTACTTC.

The chain has TRBV9 and TRBJ2-1, with 7 bases that match TRBD2. This CDR3 comprises 18 residues. The germline V gene has CDR1 SGDLS and CDR2 YYNGEE. V lost 0 bases, J lost 10 bases, and 19 bases stayed unmatched. CDR3 in DNA: TGTGCCAGCAGCGTAGTCCCCCTCCAAGCGGGATCAACGGAAGAGCAGTTCTTC. Translating it yields CASSVVPLQAGSTEEQFF.

The chain joins TRBV5-6 to TRBJ2-3; 14 bases agree with TRBD2. J lost 5 bases, V lost 2 bases, and 7 bases had no gene match. Germline CDR1 reads SGHDT; CDR2 reads YYEEEE. CDR3 size: 17 residues. The chain's CDR3 is CASSLRLAGGPGDTQYF. The DNA of the CDR3 is TGTGCCAGCAGCTTAAGACTAGCGGGAGGGCCGGGAGATACGCAGTATTTT.

This clonotype was detected ten times or more. The V gene is TRBV5-1, the J gene TRBJ2-6, with unresolved D. Germline V CDR1 and CDR2: SGHRS, YFSETQ. Trimming stripped 0 bases from V and 2 bases from J, with 3 bases between. The CDR3 is 14 amino acids. The CDR3 reads CASSLGAGANVLTF. CDR3 coding DNA: TGCGCCAGCAGCTTGGGGGCTGGGGCCAACGTCCTGACTTTC.

The CDR3 spells CASRAPQIKYGYTF. The CDR3 DNA follows: TGTGCCTCCAGAGCGCCGCAAATCAAATATGGCTACACCTTC. J is TRBJ1-2 and V is TRBV2; D is undetermined. Deletions cut 11 bases from V and 5 bases from J, with 21 bases between. This CDR3 comprises 14 residues. Germline V gene lookup returns CDR1 SNHLY and CDR2 FYNNEI.

V gene TRBV25-1 combines with J gene TRBJ2-3, with unresolved D. There are 15 residues in the CDR3. Germline-derived CDR1 and CDR2 are MGHDK and SYGVNS. V gave up 5 bases and J gave up 0 bases, with 12 bases separating them. CDR3 bases: TGTGCCAGCAGTCCCCTGCCTGGTAGCACAGATACGCAGTATTTT. Translation gives CASSPLPGSTDTQYF.

This chain links TRBV24-1 with TRBJ2-2; 7 nucleotides align to TRBD1. Germline-derived CDR1 and CDR2 are KGHDR and SFDVKD. V lost 12 bases and J lost 7; bases outside the gene matches: 10. This CDR3 is built from 13 residues. The CDR3 here is CAVSGTVLGELFF. DNA of the CDR3: TGTGCCGTCTCCGGGACAGTCCTCGGGGAGCTGTTTTTT.

This clonotype turned up a few times. The V gene is TRBV5-1, the J gene TRBJ2-1, with 12 bases identical to TRBD2. The CDR3 runs to 17 residues. The V gene's germline CDR1 is SGHRS and CDR2 YFSETQ. J gave up 3 bases and V 4 bases, and 8 bases lay outside the gene matches. Written as DNA, the CDR3 is TGCGCCAGCAGCACCGGACGGACTAGCGGGGTCTACAATGAGCAGTTCTTC. It specifies CASSTGRTSGVYNEQFF.

This clonotype showed up just a few times. The chain links TRBV6-2 or TRBV6-3 to TRBJ2-1, with unresolved D. The CDR3 runs to 13 residues. Germline loops: CDR1 MNHEY, CDR2 SVGEGT. Trimming left V 7 bases short and J 7 bases short, with 14 bases between. The CDR3 sequence is CASTPAVFNEQFF. In DNA form, the CDR3 reads TGTGCCAGCACCCCTGCGGTCTTTAATGAGCAGTTCTTC.

The chain has TRBV6-2 or TRBV6-3 and TRBJ1-2; D unresolved. Germline CDR1 MNHEY, CDR2 SVGEGT. The V end lost 0 bases, the J end lost 2 bases, and 7 bases lay between the germline ends. The CDR3 has 14 amino acids. Here the CDR3 DNA reads TGTGCCAGCAGTTACTCGATTGGGAACTATGGCTACACCTTC. This codes for CASSYSIGNYGYTF.

This clonotype was picked up one time. The chain combines TRBV20-1 with TRBJ2-4; TRBD2 is a possible D gene (5 bases). CDR3 size: 15 residues. The ends were cut back, 4 bases at V and 0 bases at J, with 13 bases in the middle. Germline loops: CDR1 DFQATT, CDR2 SNEGSKA (reference sequence). CDR3 protein: CSAIETILAKNIQYF. As DNA, the CDR3 is TGCAGTGCTATTGAGACTATCCTAGCCAAAAACATTCAGTACTTC.

V is TRBV28 and J is TRBJ2-2; 11 bases match TRBD2. CDR1 and CDR2 from the germline V gene are MDHEN and SYDVKM. The junction had 3 bases not matched to a gene; V was cut back by 7 bases and J by 5 bases. The CDR3 is 14 residues long. CDR3 DNA: TGTGCCAGCACCCTAGCGGGAGGTACCGGGGAGCTGTTTTTT. Amino acids: CASTLAGGTGELFF. The full variable domain, with the rest looked up from reference TRBV28 and TRBJ2-2, is DVKVTQSSRYLVKRTGEKVFLECVQDMDHENMFWYRQDPGLGLRLIYFSYDVKMKEKGDIPEGYSVSREKKERFSLILESASTNQTSMYLCASTLAGGTGELFFGEGSRLTVL.

This chain uses TRBV5-6 with TRBJ2-7; TRBD2 aligns across 12 bases. From germline, CDR1 is SGHDT and CDR2 YYEEEE. V lost 3 bases and J lost 4; bases outside the gene matches: 5. The length of the CDR3 is 15 residues. The CDR3 protein is CASSSETSGRYEQYF. The CDR3 DNA sequence: TGTGCCAGCAGCTCCGAGACTAGCGGGAGATACGAGCAGTACTTC.

A few counts support this clonotype. The chain combines TRBV7-9 with TRBJ1-5; tentative D call: TRBD1 (6 bases). There are 14 residues in the CDR3. V lost 5 bases to trimming and J lost 6 bases, with 14 bases between them. Germline values: CDR1 SEHNR, CDR2 FQNEAQ (reference sequence). The CDR3 loop is CASSGRDNGQPQHF. Here the CDR3 DNA reads TGTGCCAGCAGCGGTCGGGACAACGGTCAGCCCCAGCATTTT.

This clonotype was seen a few times. This chain connects TRBV6-1 to TRBJ1-3, with no clear D. Trimming took 1 base from V and 3 from J, leaving 7 bases between them. This CDR3 contains 14 residues. CDR1 and CDR2 (germline): MNHNS, SASEGT. The CDR3 loop reads CASSEDVGGNTIYF. In DNA, the CDR3 is TGTGCCAGCAGTGAAGATGTGGGTGGAAACACCATATATTTT.

There are a few counts of this clonotype. The chain has TRBV5-1 and TRBJ2-1; D not certain. Germline CDR1 is SGHRS and CDR2 is YFSETQ. V was trimmed by 4 bases and J by 0 bases, leaving 11 bases between them. The CDR3 runs 15 residues. CDR3 DNA sequence: TGCGCCAGCAGCGATGACCCGAGCTCCTACAATGAGCAGTTCTTC. Translated: CASSDDPSSYNEQFF. Drawing the rest from reference TRBV5-1 and TRBJ2-1, the complete variable domain is KAGVTQTPRYLIKTRGQQVTLSCSPISGHRSVSWYQQTPGQGLQFLFEYFSETQRNKGNFPGRFSGRQFSNSRSEMNVSTLELGDSALYLCASSDDPSSYNEQFFGPGTRLTVL.